The 5 T cell receptor beta chains given below trace back to one sample, sequenced in a study of T cell clonality in common variable immunodeficiency. Sequencing used immunoSEQ multiplex PCR; TCRdb keeps in-frame clones, though not all of them. Observed are under 65,000 clones, no singletons, with the top ten taking around 0.8%. The sample was peripheral blood mononuclear cells. The receptors stem from a person between 18 and 75 years old in good health.

In its sample, this clone was seen many times. The read is 3 residues too short to cover the CDR3 end, so that end is filled in from the germline J gene. The chain is built from TRBV5-1 and TRBJ1-2; maybe TRBD1 (5 bases). The CDR3 consists of 13 residues. Trimming left V 2 bases short and J 5 bases short, with 10 bases between. Per germline, CDR1 SGHRS and CDR2 YFSETQ. The CDR3 bases that were read are TGCGCCAGCAGCTTCACGGGACTGTATGGC. Its translation is CASSFTGLYG. The full CDR3 is CASSFTGLYGYTF.

In this sample, this clone turned up many times. The read terminates 3 residues before the CDR3 end, so the remaining end is supplied by the germline J gene. The chain combines TRBV5-6 with TRBJ2-3; no reliable D call. The V gene lost 0 bases and the J gene lost 3 bases, with 5 bases spanning the gap. Per the germline V gene, CDR1 is SGHDT and CDR2 is YYEEEE. This CDR3 contains 13 residues. The CDR3 is CASSLVQTDTQYF. CDR3 DNA, as far as it was read: TGTGCCAGCAGCTTGGTACAGACAGATACG.

This clone was seen many times. The covered CDR3 bases are TGTGCCAGTAGTCCCCGACTAGCGGGGGTGCATTGGGGGACC. Amino acid sequence: CASSPRLAGVHWGT. The full-length CDR3 reads as CASSPRLAGVHWGTQYF. The rearrangement links TRBV19 to TRBJ2-5, with 12 nucleotides matching TRBD2. The read gets to within 3 residues of the CDR3 end, and the germline J gene fills in the rest. Losses at the gene ends were 5 bases for V and 7 bases for J; bases not matched to a gene: 14. The CDR3 is 17 residues long. Germline V gene sequence: CDR1 LNHDA, CDR2 SQIVND (reference sequence).

Ten or more counts support this clone. Read data end 3 residues before the CDR3 end; the end is taken from the germline J gene. The chain has TRBV7-2 and TRBJ1-2; D is possibly TRBD1 (5 bases). This CDR3 has 14 amino acids. Germline loops: CDR1 SGHTA, CDR2 FQGNSA. V dropped 0 bases and J dropped 6 bases, with 11 bases sitting between them. The covered CDR3 bases are TGTGCCAGCAGCTTAGCGGGGGGGGGAGATGGC. It yields the protein CASSLAGGGDG. The whole CDR3 protein is CASSLAGGGDGYTF.

This clone was counted at least ten times. The read terminates 3 residues ahead of where the CDR3 ends, so the germline J gene completes it. The V call is TRBV18, the J call TRBJ1-5; D might be TRBD1 (6 bases). Looked up from germline, CDR1 is KGHSH and CDR2 is LQKENI. Trimming removed 6 bases at V and 2 bases at J, with 11 bases between. This CDR3 has 14 residues. The DNA read from the CDR3 is TGTGCCAGCTCGGAAGGGGGTCGCAATCAGCCC. As protein: CASSEGGRNQP. The whole CDR3 protein reads CASSEGGRNQPQHF.